This T cell receptor beta chain stems from a study of response to subunit inactivated influenza vaccine (dated by TCRdb to 2016 to 2019). Concerning the study at large: The study used deep quantitative T cell receptor repertoire profiling to track responses to a trivalent subunit inactivated influenza vaccine. Results the study describes overall, beyond this receptor: The authors suggested that each seasonal influenza vaccination may recruit only a limited number of new T cells.

About this clonotype itself: This clone's antigen is unknown. Base qualities are not recorded, but no much larger clone differs from it by a single base.

The library was built by means of RT-PCR. For sequencing, an Illumina HiSeq 2500 was employed. TCRdb reran the public reads through fastp at Q25 and MiXCR, keeping productive beta chains. When rows share a CDR3 protein, they turn into one entry using the most common DNA and genes. The sample contains about half a million distinct CDR3 sequences, around 25% of them found a single time. The ten largest clones represent 1.5% to 2% of the sample. The sequence derives from a man aged 45 to 65 who received an inactivated influenza vaccine. Donor details come from another sample of the same person, matched by shared clones. Sample: CD4+ T cells sorted from PBMCs, taken about 5 days after vaccination.

The CDR3 protein sequence reads: CATSDRDSQETQYF. The DNA reads as follows: TGTGCCACCAGTGATCGGGACAGCCAAGAGACCCAGTACTTC. Recombination linked TRBV24-1 to TRBJ2-5, with TRBD1 matching 7 junction bases. CDR1 and CDR2, per the germline V gene, are KGHDR and SFDVKD. There are 14 amino acids in the CDR3, from cysteine to phenylalanine inclusive. Only the CDR3 DNA is retained, 42 bases long and in frame from the first base. Trimming leaves V shorter by 3 bases and J shorter by 1 base, with the junction holding 1 base beyond the gene matches.